The clone carrying this T cell receptor (beta chain) was counted at least ten times. Its specificity is unknown. Disease in donors with ophthalmopathy had moderate-to-severe activity, CAS ≥3, NOSPECS ≥4 and under 3 months' duration. Thyroid ultrasound, orbital computed tomography, TRAb, serum thyroxine and clinical symptoms formed the basis of diagnosis. This specimen belongs to a study of Graves' ophthalmopathy and Graves' hyperthyroidism. Findings and limits, study-wide: In blood, most expanded thyroid clonotypes above 0.001 frequency were also detected. In predicting ophthalmopathy progression, the model reached 65% to 71% sensitivity and under 75% specificity.

RNA transcripts served as template for amplifying TCR beta CDR3 sequences. Scientists carried out first-round RT-PCR using HTBI primers and then a second-round multiplex PCR. TCRdb reprocessed the multiplex PCR reads via MiXCR and lists one record per CDR3 protein. The data contain nearly 400,000 distinct CDR3 sequences, about 16% of them singletons. The sequenced sample was peripheral blood. The source is a woman aged 18 to 35 with Graves' ophthalmopathy.

CDR3 in amino acids: CASSPGNTGELFF. The CDR3 DNA reads as TGTGCCAGTTCCCCGGGGAACACCGGGGAGCTGTTTTTT. The chain couples TRBV11-3 to TRBJ2-2; D gene uncertain. CDR1 is SGHNT and CDR2 is YENEEA in the germline V gene. The CDR3 has 13 amino acids. Between the trimmed V and J ends, which lost 9 bases and 1 base, there was a span of 9 bases.